This record looks at one T cell receptor beta chain sequence and its context. Its antigen remains unidentified. V lost 5 bases to trimming and J lost 4 bases, with 9 bases between them. Looked up from germline, CDR1 is PRHDT and CDR2 is FYEKMQ (reference sequence). This CDR3 is 12 amino acids long. This sample is part of a study of yellow fever vaccine responses in identical twins. Notes on the study in general: After vaccination, twins' T cell response reportedly seemed partly convergent, partly personalized.

TCRdb redid the calling of the RT-PCR reads with MiXCR, one entry per CDR3 protein. The sample includes some 2,500 distinct CDR3 sequences, approximately 8.3% of them seen just once. Here the sequenced sample was T cells from blood (PBMCs), unsorted or a sorted subset (not recorded which), taken 2 to 3 years after vaccination. The TCR sequence derives from a woman aged 18-29 years who received the yellow fever vaccine. The rearrangement joins TRBV13 to TRBJ2-7; D perhaps matches TRBD2 (6 bases). In DNA form, the CDR3 reads TGTGCCAGCAGCCCAGGGAGGTACGAGCAGTACTTC. Amino acids: CASSPGRYEQYF.